This TCR beta chain derives from a study of cytomegalovirus exposure and HLA in healthy donors (dated by TCRdb to between 2016 and 2019). General notes on the study: According to a later analysis, one platform produced both the roughly 130 validation repertoires and the roughly 650 repertoires of the first cohort. Besides the first cohort of hundreds of subjects, a separate validation cohort made up of 120 different subjects was used. High-throughput TCR immunosequencing, statistical association of individual TCRs with disease status, and machine learning were combined to predict cytomegalovirus infection status. The study aimed to test whether cataloging public T cell receptors could reveal signatures of past pathogen exposure. The investigation overall reported the following: It was suggested by the authors that the approach could potentially be generalized to other disease states and immunological phenotypes. The validation cohort had no HLA typing available for a later analysis, so co-occurrence within that cohort was assessed over all 110 or so repertoires. While some public TCRs were present in many individuals, most TCR sequences turned up only very rarely across donors. A later analysis found that TCRs clustered in the first cohort also tended to co-occur in the roughly 110 validation repertoires, with 94% of cluster scores above 0. Cytomegalovirus status was reported to be diagnosed by the classifier with high specificity and sensitivity in both the original and validation cohorts. The study gave a list of 150 to 200 TCR beta chains associated with cytomegalovirus. A few of the identified cytomegalovirus-associated TCR beta chains were confirmed in vitro to be specific for cytomegalovirus antigens.

On this clone itself: Its antigen remains unidentified. Base qualities were left out, and no much larger clone turns up one base away.

The donors belonged to the validation cohort of 90 to 150 subjects, which was separate from the roughly 700-subject first cohort. The library was generated by the immunoSEQ multiplex PCR assay. The paper's processing steps were these. A statistical classification framework was built to diagnose cytomegalovirus status from the catalog of TCR beta chain sequences. The table was pulled from immuneACCESS by TCRdb, which kept in-frame rearrangements only. Such tables lose some clones; where checked, under half of the loss comes from unresolved V genes, and the rest has no known cause. V and J calls and clone size come straight from that table; D and trimming were deduced from the DNA. Counted in this sample were 100,000 to 150,000 clones; around 90% of them appeared once. The ten largest clones represent about 2% of the sample. The CDR3 has 19 amino acids, counting the end cysteine and phenylalanine. Only the CDR3 portion is preserved as DNA: 57 bases, with reading frame beginning at the first base. Per the germline V gene, SGHRS is the CDR1 and YFSETQ is the CDR2. Trimmed from V: 0 bases; trimmed from J: 0 bases; junction bases lacking a gene match: 10.

Sequenced input: PBMCs. The V gene is TRBV5-1 and the J gene is TRBJ2-1, and TRBD2 aligns with 9 junction nucleotides. This receptor was identified in a woman between 18 and 30 years old in good health and CMV-seronegative. The CDR3 reads as follows: CASSLVGSGSYSSYNEQFF. The sequence in DNA is TGCGCCAGCAGCTTGGTAGGTAGCGGGAGCTACAGCTCCTACAATGAGCAGTTCTTC.